This TCR beta chain was observed in a study of cytomegalovirus exposure and HLA in healthy donors. Primers for the PCR totalled 60 Vbeta and 13 Jbeta. The method was immunoSEQ multiplex PCR; TCRdb's version includes in-frame clones alone and lacks a portion of them. This sample has around 89,000 clones, with about 85% found just once. The TCR comes from a girl aged 2 to 10 in good health and CMV-seropositive. The sample taken for sequencing was PBMCs.

CDR3 loop: CASSQIPGSNQPQHF. CDR3 nucleotide sequence: TGCGCCAGCAGCCAAATCCCGGGGAGCAATCAGCCCCAGCATTTT. The rearrangement joins TRBV4-1 to TRBJ1-5; no definite D call. Germline CDR1 reads MGHRA; CDR2 reads YSYEKL. The CDR3 loop spans 15 amino acids. V was shortened by 2 bases and J by 1 base, with 9 bases between the two germline ends.